A selection of T cell receptor beta chains follows, all from one sample in a study of PD-1 blockade in mismatch repair-deficient tumors. Libraries were prepared by immunoSEQ multiplex PCR; TCRdb keeps only in-frame clonotypes and omits some of them. The sample has approximately 120,000 clones, roughly nine tenths seen once. Sequencing used peripheral blood, obtained 44 weeks after starting pembrolizumab. The receptors stem from an adult with mismatch repair-deficient cancer. CDR3s include the opening cysteine and the closing phenylalanine or tryptophan. Fields, in order: V gene, clone size, D gene, J gene, CDR3 protein, CDR3 DNA. The D gene is left open where the match is weak. Some rows mark clone size as missing; the rest say once, few, many or name a class of expanded clone.

TRBV6-5	few	TRBD1	TRBJ2-1	CASSLQGGSYNEQFF	TGTGCCAGCAGTCTACAGGGGGGCTCCTACAATGAGCAGTTCTTC
TRBV28	few	NA	TRBJ2-5	CASSFGDLVTQYF	TGTGCCAGCAGTTTTGGGGATTTGGTGACCCAGTACTTC
TRBV6-1	NA	NA	TRBJ2-7	CASSEQAQGITYEQYF	TGTGCCAGCAGTGAACAGGCCCAGGGAATTACCTACGAGCAGTACTTC
TRBV7-9	NA	TRBD2	TRBJ2-3	CASSLERGSQYF	TGTGCCAGCAGCTTAGAACGCGGGAGTCAGTATTTT
TRBV10-3	NA	NA	TRBJ2-7	CAISDPGDGNSYEQYF	TGTGCCATCAGTGACCCAGGGGACGGTAACTCCTACGAGCAGTACTTC
TRBV28	NA	TRBD1	TRBJ2-5	CASSTRTGQETQYF	TGTGCCAGCAGTACTCGGACAGGGCAGGAGACCCAGTACTTC
TRBV9	NA	TRBD2	TRBJ2-2	CASSGRGLRGTGELFF	TGTGCCAGCAGTGGAAGGGGACTACGGGGTACCGGGGAGCTGTTTTTT
TRBV6-4	NA	TRBD2	TRBJ2-7	CASSALAGLYEQYF	TGTGCCAGCAGTGCCCTAGCGGGACTCTACGAGCAGTACTTC
TRBV14	once	NA	TRBJ2-7	CASSPLGRTAYEQYF	TGTGCCAGCAGCCCTTTGGGTCGGACAGCCTACGAGCAGTACTTC
TRBV28	NA	TRBD1	TRBJ2-7	CASRQAQGDEQYF	TGTGCCAGCAGGCAAGCCCAGGGGGACGAGCAGTACTTC
TRBV5-1	NA	NA	TRBJ1-5	CASSGRDSNQPQHF	TGCGCCAGCAGTGGCAGGGACAGCAATCAGCCCCAGCATTTT
TRBV5-8	NA	TRBD1	TRBJ2-7	CASSWTGSSYEQYF	TGTGCCAGCAGCTGGACAGGGAGCTCCTACGAGCAGTACTTC
TRBV10-3	once	TRBD2	TRBJ2-1	CATSGTSRYNEQFF	TGTGCCACCTCCGGGACTAGCCGATACAATGAGCAGTTCTTC
TRBV6-5	NA	NA	TRBJ2-2	CASSSIGRYTGELFF	TGTGCCAGCAGTTCAATAGGACGGTACACCGGGGAGCTGTTTTTT
TRBV10-3	NA	NA	TRBJ1-1	CAISDGRNTEAFF	TGTGCCATCAGTGATGGCAGAAACACTGAAGCTTTCTTT
TRBV2	NA	NA	TRBJ2-6	CASSETGSSGANVLTF	TGTGCCAGCAGTGAGACAGGATCCTCTGGGGCCAACGTCCTGACTTTC
TRBV29-1	NA	TRBD1	TRBJ2-3	CSVDRGQGATDTQYF	TGCAGCGTTGACCGGGGACAGGGGGCCACAGATACGCAGTATTTT
TRBV5-1	NA	TRBD1	TRBJ2-7	CASSFGQGASYEQYF	TGCGCCAGCAGCTTTGGACAGGGGGCATCCTACGAGCAGTACTTC
TRBV29-1	NA	NA	TRBJ1-1	CSVAGGEAFF	TGCAGCGTAGCGGGGGGCGAAGCTTTCTTT
TRBV11-2	NA	TRBD1	TRBJ1-1	CASSLTGYGTEAFF	TGTGCCAGCAGCTTGACAGGGTACGGGACTGAAGCTTTCTTT
TRBV19	many	TRBD1	TRBJ2-7	CASSVGQGGYEQYF	TGTGCCAGTAGTGTTGGACAGGGAGGCTACGAGCAGTACTTC
TRBV7-6	NA	NA	TRBJ2-1	CASSHAGVVNEQFF	TGTGCCAGCAGCCACGCAGGGGTAGTCAATGAGCAGTTCTTC
TRBV28	NA	TRBD2	TRBJ2-1	CASSFTTSGRFGNEQFF	TGTGCCAGCAGTTTCACGACTAGCGGGAGGTTTGGGAATGAGCAGTTCTTC
TRBV5-1	NA	TRBD1	TRBJ2-3	CASKLIGTGGDTQYF	TGCGCCAGCAAACTTATCGGGACAGGGGGGGATACGCAGTATTTT
TRBV10-3	NA	NA	TRBJ1-2	CAISETRGRGGNYGYTF	TGTGCCATCAGTGAGACTCGGGGACGGGGGGGCAACTATGGCTACACCTTC
TRBV19	NA	NA	TRBJ2-7	CASSIVAGIAYEQYF	TGTGCCAGTAGTATTGTGGCTGGGATCGCCTACGAGCAGTACTTC
TRBV28	NA	TRBD2	TRBJ2-1	CASSTRVLGEREASNEQFF	TGTGCCAGCAGTACACGGGTCCTTGGAGAGCGGGAGGCGAGTAATGAGCAGTTCTTC
TRBV7-9	NA	NA	TRBJ1-4	CASGYGKTNEKLFF	TGTGCCAGCGGATACGGGAAAACTAATGAAAAACTGTTTTTT
TRBV6-5	NA	TRBD2	TRBJ2-2	CASSSESGSVTGELFF	TGTGCCAGCAGTTCCGAGAGCGGGAGCGTCACCGGGGAGCTGTTTTTT
TRBV5-4	NA	TRBD1	TRBJ2-2	CASSKPGQGASGELFF	TGTGCCAGCAGCAAACCGGGACAGGGGGCGTCCGGGGAGCTGTTTTTT
TRBV5-8	NA	NA	TRBJ2-7	CASSLALGTGYEQYF	TGTGCCAGCAGCTTGGCCCTTGGCACGGGCTACGAGCAGTACTTC
TRBV18	NA	TRBD1	TRBJ1-5	CASSPTGQNQPQHF	TGTGCCAGCTCACCGACAGGGCAGAACCAGCCCCAGCATTTT
TRBV18	NA	TRBD2	TRBJ2-3	CASSKTGTSVYIDTQYF	TGTGCCAGCTCAAAGACCGGGACTAGCGTATATATCGATACGCAGTATTTT
TRBV9	once	NA	TRBJ2-1	CASSPGEAFYNEQFF	TGTGCCAGCAGCCCCGGGGAGGCGTTCTACAATGAGCAGTTCTTC
TRBV6-5	NA	NA	TRBJ1-5	CASSYGAGNQPQHF	TGTGCCAGCAGTTACGGGGCAGGTAATCAGCCCCAGCATTTT
TRBV28	NA	NA	TRBJ1-1	CASSYSLGATEAFF	TGTGCCAGCAGTTACAGTCTCGGGGCCACTGAAGCTTTCTTT
TRBV5-1	NA	TRBD1	TRBJ1-1	CASSPTGTPGEAFF	TGCGCCAGCAGCCCGACAGGGACCCCGGGTGAAGCTTTCTTT
TRBV25-1	NA	TRBD2	TRBJ2-1	CASQIIGRGDNEQFF	TGTGCCAGCCAAATAATAGGGCGGGGGGACAATGAGCAGTTCTTC
TRBV19	NA	TRBD1	TRBJ2-7	CASSIIGQGLHEQYF	TGTGCCAGTAGTATCATTGGACAGGGTCTCCACGAGCAGTACTTC
TRBV10-2	NA	TRBD1	TRBJ1-2	CASSERQGATYYGYTF	TGCGCCAGCAGTGAAAGACAGGGGGCCACCTACTATGGCTACACCTTC
TRBV19	NA	NA	TRBJ1-5	CASKPPTTNQPQHF	TGTGCCAGTAAACCCCCGACAACTAATCAGCCCCAGCATTTT
TRBV7-9	NA	NA	TRBJ2-5	CASSLWAVVSQETQYF	TGTGCCAGCAGCTTATGGGCAGTTGTCTCCCAAGAGACCCAGTACTTC
TRBV4-1	NA	NA	TRBJ2-1	CASSLMDYSVRKIF	TGCGCCAGCAGCCTGATGGACTATTCGGTAAGGAAGATCTTC